These 30 T cell receptor beta chains were all obtained from the same sample, sequenced in a study of T cell repertoires in cytomegalovirus infection. TCRdb processed the reads anew with MiXCR; each CDR3 protein has one entry. The sample shows 700,000 to 900,000 distinct CDR3 sequences, roughly 29% of them seen only once. The antigens of these receptors remain unknown. The material was cultured CD8+ T cells from PBMCs, obtained from culture after CMV antigen stimulation. The origin of the receptors is a human donor in good health (CMV status not recorded). Some clones in this sample may be carry-over from other donors' samples.

The chain combines TRBV4-1 with TRBJ1-2; possible D gene TRBD1, 6 bases. The V gene's germline CDR1 is MGHRA and CDR2 YSYEKL. The CDR3 runs 16 residues. The V gene lost 0 bases and the J gene lost 4 bases, with 15 bases spanning the gap. The CDR3 sequence is CASSQETADRSYGYTF. The CDR3 DNA is TGCGCCAGCAGCCAAGAAACAGCGGACAGATCCTATGGCTACACCTTC.

This chain uses TRBV7-2 with TRBJ2-3, with 9 bases aligning to TRBD1. Germline CDR1 reads SGHTA; CDR2 reads FQGNSA. Germline trimming cut 7 bases from V and 5 bases from J; bases unmatched to any gene: 10. The CDR3 covers 15 residues. The CDR3 sequence is CASTLTGGIIDTQYF. DNA of the CDR3: TGTGCCAGCACCTTGACAGGGGGTATTATAGATACGCAGTATTTT.

This clonotype was counted many times. V and J are TRBV7-2 and TRBJ1-6; 8 nucleotides align to TRBD1. Trimming took 6 bases from V and 6 from J; bases not matched to a gene: 10. The CDR3 loop spans 16 amino acids. Germline values: CDR1 SGHTA, CDR2 FQGNSA. The CDR3 bases are TGTGCCAGCAGACCCGGGACAGGACTAACTAATTCACCCCTCCACTTT. Translating it yields CASRPGTGLTNSPLHF.

The chain links TRBV11-3 to TRBJ2-5; D unresolved. This CDR3 comprises 15 residues. V dropped 5 bases and J dropped 5 bases, with 18 bases sitting between them. Germline values: CDR1 SGHNT, CDR2 YENEEA. The CDR3 loop is CASSLGRSSRETQYF. The CDR3 DNA follows: TGTGCCAGCAGCCTGGGAAGGAGTAGCCGGGAGACCCAGTACTTC.

The chain couples TRBV14 to TRBJ2-3; D gene uncertain. This CDR3 has 12 residues. Germline lookup yields CDR1 SGHDN and CDR2 FVKESK. V lost 0 bases and J 7 bases, leaving 5 bases between the germline ends. In nucleotides, the CDR3 is TGTGCCAGCAGCCAAGATTATTATACGCAGTATTTT. Translated, it gives CASSQDYYTQYF.

CDR3 protein: CASSLHGQGGGTDTQYF. In DNA form, the CDR3 reads TGTGCCAGCAGTCTCCACGGACAGGGGGGAGGCACAGATACGCAGTATTTT. V is TRBV6-1 and J is TRBJ2-3; 10 positions match TRBD1. The V segment lost 5 bases and the J segment 1 base; nucleotides outside the gene matches: 9. Germline assignment: CDR1 MNHNS and CDR2 SASEGT. The CDR3 runs to 17 residues.

This clonotype was counted only a few times. This chain links TRBV13 with TRBJ1-1, with D possibly being TRBD1 (5 bases). This CDR3 has 15 residues. Trimming cost V 1 base and J 0 bases, with 9 bases left between them. Germline V gene lookup returns CDR1 PRHDT and CDR2 FYEKMQ (reference sequence). The CDR3 nucleotides read TGTGCCAGCAGCTTAGAAAGGACACTGAACACTGAAGCTTTCTTT. The encoded protein is CASSLERTLNTEAFF.

J is TRBJ2-3 and V is TRBV12-3 or TRBV12-4; 7 bases align to TRBD2. The CDR3 sequence is 15 residues long. The junction had 6 bases not matched to a gene; V was cut back by 5 bases and J by 1 base. Here the CDR3 reads CASSRDYEGTDTQYF. In DNA, the CDR3 is TGTGCCAGCAGTCGGGACTACGAGGGCACAGATACGCAGTATTTT.

Details on this clonotype: Relative to the germline gene, one junction end is altered; a read error may explain this. This chain links TRBV11-2 with TRBJ2-2; 8 bases fit TRBD1. CDR1 SGHAT and CDR2 FQNNGV come from the germline V gene. The CDR3 contains 15 residues. CDR3 amino acids: CASSRYRGNPGELFF. CDR3 DNA: TGTGCCAGCAGTCGTTACAGGGGGAACCCCGGGGAGCTGTTTTTT.

Ten or more counts support this clonotype. The chain couples TRBV7-2 to TRBJ2-7; either TRBD1 or TRBD2 may fit D (5 bases each). V lost 2 bases and J 2 bases, leaving 13 bases between the germline ends. The CDR3 has 15 amino acids. The germline CDR1 and CDR2 sequences are SGHTA and FQGNSA. The CDR3 here is CASSLLVQGPYEQYV. In DNA, the CDR3 is TGTGCCAGCAGCTTATTAGTTCAGGGACCCTACGAGCAGTACGTC.

This chain joins TRBV10-3 and TRBJ2-3; D assignment may be TRBD1 or TRBD2 (5 bases each). Trimming cost V 0 bases and J 4 bases, with 14 bases left between them. CDR1 and CDR2 from the germline V gene are ENHRY and SYGVKD. The CDR3 is made up of 16 amino acids. Here the CDR3 reads CAISESTGTWPDTQYF. CDR3 in DNA: TGTGCCATCAGTGAGTCGACGGGGACGTGGCCAGATACGCAGTATTTT.

The V call is TRBV4-2, the J call TRBJ2-5; tentatively, D is TRBD1 (5 bases). Germline CDR1 reads LGHNA; CDR2 reads YNFKEQ. V lost 6 bases to trimming and J lost 2 bases, with 19 bases between them. The CDR3 has 16 amino acids. CDR3 sequence reads: CASSPQETALQETQYF. The DNA of the CDR3 is TGTGCCAGCAGTCCTCAAGAGACAGCGCTACAAGAGACCCAGTACTTC.

This clonotype was detected a few times. The rearrangement joins TRBV7-9 to TRBJ1-1, with 11 nucleotides matching TRBD1. Trimming cost V 4 bases and J 4 bases; bases outside gene matches: 8. CDR1 is SEHNR, CDR2 FQNEAQ, per germline (reference sequence). The CDR3 covers 16 residues. CDR3 coding DNA: TGTGCCAGCAGCTCGTCGGACAGGGGGCCGAGCACTGAAGCTTTCTTT. Encoded protein: CASSSSDRGPSTEAFF. Full variable domain (missing parts from reference TRBV7-9 and TRBJ1-1): DTGVSQNPRHKITKRGQNVTFRCDPISEHNRLYWYRQTLGQGPEFLTYFQNEAQLEKSRLLSDRFSAERPKGSFSTLEIQRTEQGDSAMYLCASSSSDRGPSTEAFFGQGTRLTVV.

The sample holds many counts of this clonotype. The chain has TRBV12-3 or TRBV12-4 and TRBJ1-3, with TRBD1 matching over 9 bases. The CDR3 runs 13 residues. The trim removed 6 bases at V and 7 bases at J, leaving 4 bases unmatched. This chain's CDR3 is CASSFGQGNTIYF. CDR3 DNA: TGTGCCAGCAGCTTCGGACAGGGGAACACCATATATTTT.

This clonotype was seen repeatedly, ten times or more. The chain has TRBV7-8 and TRBJ2-1, with a weak D call TRBD1 (5 bases). This CDR3 is 16 amino acids long. The germline gives CDR1 SGHVS, CDR2 FQNEAQ. Deletions cut 5 bases from V and 0 bases from J, with 14 bases between. The CDR3: CASSRKGVASYNEQFF. The CDR3 DNA follows: TGTGCCAGCAGCCGTAAAGGGGTCGCCTCCTACAATGAGCAGTTCTTC. Supplemented by reference TRBV7-8 and TRBJ2-1, the full variable domain reads GAGVSQSPRYKVAKRGQDVALRCDPISGHVSLFWYQQALGQGPEFLTYFQNEAQLDKSGLPSDRFFAERPEGSVSTLKIQRTQQEDSAVYLCASSRKGVASYNEQFFGPGTRLTVL.

This chain connects TRBV19 to TRBJ2-1, with no clear D. Germline V gives CDR1 LNHDA, CDR2 SQIVND (reference sequence). This CDR3 is 12 amino acids long. Trimming shortened V by 5 bases and J by 10 bases, and 12 bases separated the two germline ends. For the CDR3, the DNA is TGTGCCAGTAGTCCTGATAGAATGGAGCAGTTCTTC. Translated: CASSPDRMEQFF. The full variable domain, completed using reference TRBV19 and TRBJ2-1, is DGGITQSPKYLFRKEGQNVTLSCEQNLNHDAMYWYRQDPGQGLRLIYYSQIVNDFQKGDIAEGYSVSREKKESFPLTVTSAQKNPTAFYLCASSPDRMEQFFGPGTRLTVL.

This clonotype was picked up a small number of times. This rearrangement joins TRBV4-2 to TRBJ2-4, with D unclear. Germline V gene lookup returns CDR1 LGHNA and CDR2 YNFKEQ. Trimming removed 1 base from V and 14 bases from J, with 9 bases in between. This CDR3 comprises 11 residues. The CDR3 nucleotides read TGTGCCAGCAGCCAAGGATGGGCCAAGTACTTC. This codes for CASSQGWAKYF.

In this sample, this clonotype turned up many times. This rearrangement joins TRBV7-2 to TRBJ1-5; D is uncertain. The V end lost 0 bases, the J end lost 1 base, and 7 bases lay between the germline ends. The CDR3 is 15 amino acids. The germline gives CDR1 SGHTA, CDR2 FQGNSA. As DNA, the CDR3 is TGTGCCAGCAGCTTAGCCGTTTTAAGCAATCAGCCCCAGCATTTT. As protein: CASSLAVLSNQPQHF.

The chain employs TRBV19 and TRBJ2-1, with 12 nucleotides matching TRBD2. The CDR3 has 15 amino acids. V trimming: 6 bases; J trimming: 7 bases; junction bases outside the gene matches: 7. Germline V gene data show CDR1 as LNHDA and CDR2 as SQIVND (reference sequence). In nucleotides, the CDR3 is TGTGCCAGTAGATCGACTAGCGGGGGCGCGAATGAGCAGTTCTTC. It is translated as CASRSTSGGANEQFF.

This clonotype was picked up a small number of times. The J gene is TRBJ1-2, the V gene TRBV7-9; 9 nucleotides agree with TRBD1. V shed 6 bases, J shed 8 bases, and the junction held 16 bases outside the gene matches. The CDR3 loop spans 16 amino acids. Germline assignment: CDR1 SEHNR and CDR2 FQNEAQ (reference sequence). The DNA for the CDR3 is TGTGCCAGCAGTTCTGGACAGGGGTTCAACTCATGGGGCTACACCTTC. This sequence encodes CASSSGQGFNSWGYTF.

The rearrangement uses TRBV7-9 and TRBJ2-5, with D uncertain. Trimming pared 5 bases from V and 1 base from J, leaving 14 bases between. This CDR3 is 15 amino acids long. Germline CDR1 SEHNR, CDR2 FQNEAQ (reference sequence). The CDR3, as DNA: TGTGCCAGCAGCCCACCAAACCAGGTCCAAGAGACCCAGTACTTC. As protein: CASSPPNQVQETQYF.

This chain connects TRBV7-8 to TRBJ1-3; D gene ambiguous. Trimming stripped 0 bases from V and 0 bases from J, with 12 bases between. CDR1 and CDR2 from the germline V gene are SGHVS and FQNEAQ. The CDR3 length is 17 residues. The CDR3 sequence: CASSLAVGKGSGNTIYF. The CDR3 coding sequence is TGTGCCAGCAGCTTAGCGGTGGGAAAAGGCTCTGGAAACACCATATATTTT.

The chain combines TRBV6-2 or TRBV6-3 with TRBJ2-2; 9 bases line up with TRBD1. The germline V gene encodes CDR1 MNHEY and CDR2 SVGEGT. Trimming removed 3 bases from V and 4 bases from J; junction bases left unmatched: 6. CDR3 length: 16 residues. The CDR3 bases are TGTGCCAGCAGTTATTGGGACAGGGTGGGCACCGGGGAGCTGTTTTTT. This gives the protein CASSYWDRVGTGELFF.

This rearrangement joins TRBV5-1 to TRBJ1-6; a possible D gene is TRBD1 (5 bases). CDR3 length: 14 residues. The germline V gene encodes CDR1 SGHRS and CDR2 YFSETQ. Deletions cut 4 bases from V and 4 bases from J, with 9 bases between. CDR3 sequence: CASSPDIYNSPLHF. The CDR3 nucleotides are TGCGCCAGCAGCCCGGACATTTATAATTCACCCCTCCACTTT.

This clonotype was found many times. The junction departs from the called germline gene at one end, perhaps through a read error. The J gene is TRBJ1-5, the V gene TRBV4-1, with D possibly being TRBD1 (5 bases). Per germline, CDR1 MGHRA and CDR2 YSYEKL. This CDR3 has 15 residues. CDR3 amino acids: CASSPRGGGNQPQHF. CDR3 sequence (DNA): TGTGCCAGCAGTCCGAGGGGTGGCGGCAATCAGCCCCAGCATTTT.

The sample holds a few counts of this clonotype. The chain uses TRBV12-3 or TRBV12-4 and TRBJ2-7, with 8 positions matching TRBD1. Losses at the gene ends were 3 bases for V and 2 bases for J; bases not matched to a gene: 6. The CDR3 extends over 15 amino acids. CDR3 region: CASSFQGQGAYEQYF. For the CDR3, the DNA is TGTGCCAGCAGTTTTCAAGGACAGGGAGCCTACGAGCAGTACTTC.

J is TRBJ2-2 and V is TRBV6-4, with D possibly being TRBD2 (6 bases). V gave up 6 bases and J gave up 3 bases, with 8 bases separating them. There are 13 residues in the CDR3. Germline-derived CDR1 and CDR2 are MRHNA and SNTAGT. The DNA for the CDR3 is TGTGCCAGCAGAGGAGGGTACACCGGGGAGCTGTTTTTT. Its protein is CASRGGYTGELFF.

The genes are TRBV5-4 and TRBJ1-1; no reliable D call. V was shortened by 0 bases and J by 1 base, with 10 bases between the two germline ends. Germline-derived CDR1 and CDR2 are SGHNT and YYREEE (reference sequence). The CDR3 is made up of 15 amino acids. In DNA form, the CDR3 reads TGTGCCAGCAGCTTGGGCCAGGTAGGGAACACTGAAGCTTTCTTT. This codes for CASSLGQVGNTEAFF.

A few counts support this clonotype. V is TRBV6-5 and J is TRBJ2-2; 7 positions agree with TRBD1. Trimming cost V 6 bases and J 0 bases; bases outside gene matches: 7. CDR1 is MNHEY and CDR2 is SVGAGI in the germline V gene. This CDR3 is 16 amino acids long. CDR3 coding DNA: TGTGCCAGCAGCAATACCGGGACAGCGAACACCGGGGAGCTGTTTTTT. Its protein product is CASSNTGTANTGELFF.

The chain joins TRBV6-2 or TRBV6-3 to TRBJ1-5; TRBD1 agrees at 9 bases. CDR1 MNHEY and CDR2 SVGEGT come from the germline V gene. V shed 2 bases and J 7 bases; nucleotides not matched to a gene: 3. CDR3 size: 14 residues. The CDR3 region has the DNA TGTGCCAGCAGTTACGGGACAGGGAAGCAGCCCCAGCATTTT. Its protein product is CASSYGTGKQPQHF.